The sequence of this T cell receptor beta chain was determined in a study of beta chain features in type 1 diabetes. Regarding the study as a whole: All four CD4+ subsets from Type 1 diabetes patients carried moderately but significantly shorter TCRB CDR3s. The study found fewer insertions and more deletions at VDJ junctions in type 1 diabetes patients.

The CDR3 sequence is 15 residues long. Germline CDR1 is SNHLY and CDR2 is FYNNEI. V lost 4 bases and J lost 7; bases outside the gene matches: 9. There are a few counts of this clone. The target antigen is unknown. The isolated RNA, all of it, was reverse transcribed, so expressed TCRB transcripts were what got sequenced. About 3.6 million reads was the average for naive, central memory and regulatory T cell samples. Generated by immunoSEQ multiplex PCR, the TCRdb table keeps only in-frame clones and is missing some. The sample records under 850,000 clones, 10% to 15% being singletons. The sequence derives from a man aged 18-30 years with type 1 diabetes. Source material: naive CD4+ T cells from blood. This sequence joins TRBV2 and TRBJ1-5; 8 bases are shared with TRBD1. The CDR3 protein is CASSVGQGGRQPQHF. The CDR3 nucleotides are TGTGCCAGCAGTGTTGGACAGGGAGGCAGGCAGCCCCAGCATTTT.